The rows below give T cell receptor beta chains drawn from one sample of a study of T cell repertoires in cytomegalovirus infection. TCRdb analysed the reads with MiXCR anew, one entry per CDR3 protein. The table has around 450,000 distinct CDR3 sequences, about a third seen once. Sequenced material: PBMCs. These receptors all stem from a human donor in good health (CMV status not recorded). Some clones in this sample may be carry-over from other donors' samples. Each CDR3 is given with its conserved first and last residue. D genes are given only for firm matches. Size values are once, few and many counts, or a class for expanded clones, and some rows have none.

DNA	CDR3	J	size	D	V
TGCGCCAGCAGCCAAGACAGGGATGAGCAGTTCTTC	CASSQDRDEQFF	TRBJ2-1	.	.	TRBV4-1
TGTGCCAGCAGGACCCAGGGCGACGAGCAGTACTTC	CASRTQGDEQYF	TRBJ2-7	.	.	TRBV6-6
TGTGCCAGCAGCTTAGCGGGACAACTGAACACTGAAGCTTTCTTT	CASSLAGQLNTEAFF	TRBJ1-1	many	.	TRBV7-8
TGTGCCAGCAGCTTAGTAGCGGGGGGGTATAATGAGCAGTTCTTC	CASSLVAGGYNEQFF	TRBJ2-1	many	TRBD2	TRBV7-6
TGCAGTGCTAGAGATCGTGTCAGTAACAATCAGCCCCAGCATTTT	CSARDRVSNNQPQHF	TRBJ1-5	.	.	TRBV20-1
TGTGCCAGCAGTGGGGGATTCGGCGGCGGGGAGCTGTTTTTT	CASSGGFGGGELFF	TRBJ2-2	.	.	TRBV2
TGTGCCAGCAGTGAAGAAAGGGGCTTCTCCTACGAGCAGTACTTC	CASSEERGFSYEQYF	TRBJ2-7	.	.	TRBV6-1
TGCAGTGCTAGGTCAGGGGTCAATCAGCCCCAGCATTTT	CSARSGVNQPQHF	TRBJ1-5	.	.	TRBV20-1
TGCGCCAGCAGCCAAGATCAGGGGGGAATCTACGAGCAGTACTTC	CASSQDQGGIYEQYF	TRBJ2-7	.	.	TRBV4-1
TGTGCCAGCATCCGGGCGGTGCCCACAGATACGCAGTATTTT	CASIRAVPTDTQYF	TRBJ2-3	few	.	TRBV6-1
TGCAGTGCTAGACAGGGAGGCACCTCTGGGGCCAACGTCCTGACTTTC	CSARQGGTSGANVLTF	TRBJ2-6	.	.	TRBV20-1
TGTGCCAGCAGCAAAAACAGGAGGAACGATGGCTACACCTTC	CASSKNRRNDGYTF	TRBJ1-2	many	.	TRBV7-2
TGTGCCAGCAGCTTAGAACATAGCAATCAGCCCCAGCATTTT	CASSLEHSNQPQHF	TRBJ1-5	many	.	TRBV7-2
TGTGCCAGCAGTACAGCCGGGAAGACTGGGCAGTACTTC	CASSTAGKTGQYF	TRBJ2-7	.	.	TRBV27
TGTGCCAGCAGTCCCCTCCGTCTGGACAGTACCATCTACGAGCAGTACTTC	CASSPLRLDSTIYEQYF	TRBJ2-7	many	.	TRBV28
TGTGCCACCAGTGATCCGGCCCATTACGAGCAGTACTTC	CATSDPAHYEQYF	TRBJ2-7	few	.	TRBV24-1
TGCGCCAGCAGCCAAGGCACCCCACCCACCACAGATACGCAGTATTTT	CASSQGTPPTTDTQYF	TRBJ2-3	.	.	TRBV4-3
TGTGCCAGCACCGTAGGGGGGGCTAACTATGGCTACACCTTC	CASTVGGANYGYTF	TRBJ1-2	.	.	TRBV12-3/TRBV12-4
TGTGCCAGCAGCAAAACGAGAGACAGGGTACCCACTGACGAGAAGTACTTC	CASSKTRDRVPTDEKYF	TRBJ2-7	.	TRBD1	TRBV6-5
TGTGCCAGCAGAACCGCCTCTAGCGGGGGGGACGGAGATACGCAGTATTTT	CASRTASSGGDGDTQYF	TRBJ2-3	.	TRBD2	TRBV12-3/TRBV12-4
TGTGCCAGCAACCCCGGCCTAGCTTTGCACGAGCAGTACTTC	CASNPGLALHEQYF	TRBJ2-7	few	.	TRBV7-2
TGTGCCAGCAGCACGGGGACAGGGGGAGTCACCGGGGAGCTGTTTTTT	CASSTGTGGVTGELFF	TRBJ2-2	.	TRBD1	TRBV5-4
TGTGCCAGCAGCTTATGGGGGACAGGGACAGATACGCAGTATTTT	CASSLWGTGTDTQYF	TRBJ2-3	.	TRBD1	TRBV7-2
TGTGCCATCAGTGAGAAAGGTTTTGAACAGTTCTTC	CAISEKGFEQFF	TRBJ2-1	few	.	TRBV10-3
TGTGCCAGCTCACCGGGGACAGATGGTGAAAAACTGTTTTTT	CASSPGTDGEKLFF	TRBJ1-4	few	TRBD1	TRBV18
TGCAGTGCTAGAGACGCCCGGACAGAACGATTTTACTACGAGCAGTACTTC	CSARDARTERFYYEQYF	TRBJ2-7	.	.	TRBV20-1
TGCGCCAGCATCCAAGTGAGACATGGATATTACGAGCAGTACTTC	CASIQVRHGYYEQYF	TRBJ2-7	once	.	TRBV4-1
TGCAGTGCTAGAGATGGGACTAGCGGGGGGCCCTTCACAGATACGCAGTATTTT	CSARDGTSGGPFTDTQYF	TRBJ2-3	few	TRBD2	TRBV20-1
TGTGCCAGCAGTTACCGCGGGACCGGCTATGGCTACACCTTC	CASSYRGTGYGYTF	TRBJ1-2	.	.	TRBV6-2/TRBV6-3
TGTGCCAGCAGTCACAGGCTGGTCAATGAGCAGTTCTTC	CASSHRLVNEQFF	TRBJ2-1	many	.	TRBV25-1
TGTGCCAGCAACCCGGGCTACCAAGAGACCCAGTACTTC	CASNPGYQETQYF	TRBJ2-5	.	.	TRBV6-2/TRBV6-3
TGTGCCAGCAGTTCCCCCTCAGGGGGCTCGAGCAATCAGCCCCAGCATTTT	CASSSPSGGSSNQPQHF	TRBJ1-5	few	TRBD1	TRBV12-3/TRBV12-4
TGTGCCAGCAGCTTCATCCAACAGGGCTATGGCTACACCTTC	CASSFIQQGYGYTF	TRBJ1-2	few	.	TRBV7-2
TGTGCCAGCAGTCCCCGGGACAGGGTGGACGAGGCGCAAGAGACCCAGTACTTC	CASSPRDRVDEAQETQYF	TRBJ2-5	few	TRBD1	TRBV6-6
TGCGCCAGCACGGACAGGGCCGAAGGGACCTACGAGCAGTACTTC	CASTDRAEGTYEQYF	TRBJ2-7	many	TRBD1	TRBV4-1
TGTGCCAGCAGCTTGCCGGGACTAGCGGGGGACGAGCAGTACTTC	CASSLPGLAGDEQYF	TRBJ2-7	.	TRBD2	TRBV5-6
TGTGCCAGCAGCGAAAGGGACAGGATCTACAATGAGCAGTTCTTC	CASSERDRIYNEQFF	TRBJ2-1	.	TRBD1	TRBV6-1
TGTGCCAGCAGTAGTGGGCTTACCGGGGAGCTGTTTTTT	CASSSGLTGELFF	TRBJ2-2	.	.	TRBV5-4
TGCAGTGCTAGGCAGGGGGGCCGAGAGACCCAGTACTTC	CSARQGGRETQYF	TRBJ2-5	.	.	TRBV20-1
TGTGCCAGCAGCGTGGGGGACAGGGGTTACTACGAGCAGTACTTC	CASSVGDRGYYEQYF	TRBJ2-7	.	TRBD1	TRBV9
TGTGCCAGCAGCACGGACGCCCCCTTC	CASSTDAPF	TRBJ1-2	.	.	TRBV6-6
TGTGCCAGCAGCTTATATGGCCTAGCGGATTACAATGAGCAGTTCTTC	CASSLYGLADYNEQFF	TRBJ2-1	.	TRBD2	TRBV7-9
TGTGCCAGCAGCCCACCCGGGACTACCACAGATACGCAGTATTTT	CASSPPGTTTDTQYF	TRBJ2-3	.	TRBD2	TRBV7-9
TGTGCCAGCAGCTTATTGGGAGCGGGGGAATACAATGAGCAGTTCTTC	CASSLLGAGEYNEQFF	TRBJ2-1	once	TRBD2	TRBV7-6
TGTGCCAGCAGCTTAGGGCTAGCGGGGGTAACAGAGACCCAGTACTTC	CASSLGLAGVTETQYF	TRBJ2-5	.	TRBD2	TRBV7-6
TGTGCCAGCAGCTTAAGGTGGCCGCGGGGGGTCCAAGAGACCCAGTACTTC	CASSLRWPRGVQETQYF	TRBJ2-5	.	TRBD2	TRBV11-2
TGTGCCAGCAGACCCAACACAGGAGCCAATCAGCCCCAGCATTTT	CASRPNTGANQPQHF	TRBJ1-5	many	.	TRBV12-3/TRBV12-4
TGTGCCAGCAGCTTGCCCGGGACAGGCACAGATACGCAGTATTTT	CASSLPGTGTDTQYF	TRBJ2-3	.	TRBD1	TRBV5-4
TGTGCCAGCAGTTTCACTATACAGGGGCCGGGGGAAAAACTGGTTTTT	CASSFTIQGPGEKLVF	TRBJ1-4	.	TRBD1	TRBV6-1
TGTGCCAGCAGTGAATCGGGTCGCCGCGGCTACACCTTC	CASSESGRRGYTF	TRBJ1-2	once	.	TRBV6-5
TGTGCCAGCAGTTACCTAGGGCAATCCTACGAGCAGTACTTC	CASSYLGQSYEQYF	TRBJ2-7	few	.	TRBV6-7
TGTGCCAGCAGTCCAGGGTTGGGGCCCACCTGGAGGAACACTGAAGCTTTCTTT	CASSPGLGPTWRNTEAFF	TRBJ1-1	.	.	TRBV12-3/TRBV12-4
TGTGCCAGCAGCTTAAGAGGACCGACAGACTATGACTACACCTTC	CASSLRGPTDYDYTF	TRBJ1-2	.	.	TRBV7-3
TGTGCCAGTAGTCCCGGACAGGATCGGCCCCAGCATTTT	CASSPGQDRPQHF	TRBJ1-5	few	TRBD1	TRBV19
TGCGCCAGCAGCCAAGGAACGGGCTATGGCTACACCTTC	CASSQGTGYGYTF	TRBJ1-2	.	.	TRBV4-1
TGTGCCAGCAACCAGGGACTAGCGGGGTCCACAGATACGCAGTATTTT	CASNQGLAGSTDTQYF	TRBJ2-3	.	TRBD2	TRBV2
TGTGCCAGCAGCCTGGGACAGGGGTTCCCCGGGGAGCTGTTTTTT	CASSLGQGFPGELFF	TRBJ2-2	few	TRBD1	TRBV14
TGCGCCAGCAGCCCAGACCTTGGAGGGGATACGCAGTATTTT	CASSPDLGGDTQYF	TRBJ2-3	many	.	TRBV4-3
TGTGCCAGCAGTACCGGGACTAAAAGCTCCTACAATGAGCAGTTCTTC	CASSTGTKSSYNEQFF	TRBJ2-1	.	TRBD2	TRBV2